The 6 T cell receptor beta chains below come from one sample, sequenced in a study of identical twins (dated by TCRdb to 2016 to 2018). The library was produced with 5' RACE. The sample was run on an Illumina HiSeq 2000. TCRdb applied fastp at Q25 and MiXCR to the public reads, then kept only in-frame beta chains. Under each unique CDR3 protein, matching rows form one entry showing the most common genes and DNA. Within this sample are approximately 680,000 distinct CDR3 sequences, with less than 9% of them counted one time only. The ten top clones hold 1.6% of the sample. These records were also assigned to another study, of yellow fever vaccine responses in identical twins.

Source material: PBMCs. The receptors here all came from a woman aged 18 to 35 in good health.

The chain links TRBV20-1 to TRBJ2-1, with D tentatively TRBD2 (7 bases). Trimming shortened V by 2 bases and J by 8 bases, and 19 bases separated the two germline ends. This CDR3 has 15 residues. Per germline, CDR1 DFQATT and CDR2 SNEGSKA (reference sequence). CDR3 in DNA: TGCAGTGCTAGAAGGCAGGGGTGGGGGAGGGATGAGCAGTTCTTC. This gives the protein CSARRQGWGRDEQFF.

V and J are TRBV27 and TRBJ2-1, with 11 positions matching TRBD2. This CDR3 contains 15 residues. The germline gives CDR1 MNHEY, CDR2 SMNVEV (reference sequence). V dropped 2 bases and J dropped 12; count of bases not matched to a gene: 9. CDR3 amino acids: CASSLRLAGGGVQFF. CDR3 DNA: TGTGCCAGCAGTTTACGTCTAGCGGGGGGAGGCGTGCAGTTCTTC.

This clonotype was picked up many times. The genes are TRBV12-3 or TRBV12-4 and TRBJ1-4; D not resolved. The CDR3 is made up of 11 amino acids. The V end lost 6 bases, the J end lost 5 bases, and 4 bases lay between the germline ends. CDR3 loop: CASRENEKLFF. Written as DNA, the CDR3 is TGTGCCAGCAGAGAAAATGAAAAACTGTTTTTT.

This clonotype has a count of ten or more. The rearrangement links TRBV12-3 or TRBV12-4 to TRBJ2-1; D possibly corresponds to TRBD1 (6 bases). This CDR3 region has 13 residues. Trimming stripped 6 bases from V and 9 bases from J, with 15 bases between. The CDR3 bases are TGTGCCAGCAGCACCGAGACAGGCTCTGAGCAGTTCTTC. Protein sequence: CASSTETGSEQFF.

This clonotype has at least ten counts. The chain has TRBV10-3 and TRBJ2-7; tentative D call: TRBD2 (5 bases). The germline V gene has CDR1 ENHRY and CDR2 SYGVKD. Trimming removed 0 bases at V and 4 bases at J, with 10 bases between. The CDR3 is 14 residues long. CDR3 coding DNA: TGTGCCATCAGTGAGTCAGAGCGGAGTTACGAGCAGTACGTC. Residues: CAISESERSYEQYV.

This clonotype came up many times. V is TRBV12-3 or TRBV12-4 and J is TRBJ1-2; the D is unclear. The CDR3 loop spans 12 amino acids. V was clipped by 1 base and J by 7 bases, with 7 bases between them. In nucleotides, the CDR3 is TGTGCCAGCAGTTTAGTTGCGGGTGGCTACACCTTC. Translating gives CASSLVAGGYTF.